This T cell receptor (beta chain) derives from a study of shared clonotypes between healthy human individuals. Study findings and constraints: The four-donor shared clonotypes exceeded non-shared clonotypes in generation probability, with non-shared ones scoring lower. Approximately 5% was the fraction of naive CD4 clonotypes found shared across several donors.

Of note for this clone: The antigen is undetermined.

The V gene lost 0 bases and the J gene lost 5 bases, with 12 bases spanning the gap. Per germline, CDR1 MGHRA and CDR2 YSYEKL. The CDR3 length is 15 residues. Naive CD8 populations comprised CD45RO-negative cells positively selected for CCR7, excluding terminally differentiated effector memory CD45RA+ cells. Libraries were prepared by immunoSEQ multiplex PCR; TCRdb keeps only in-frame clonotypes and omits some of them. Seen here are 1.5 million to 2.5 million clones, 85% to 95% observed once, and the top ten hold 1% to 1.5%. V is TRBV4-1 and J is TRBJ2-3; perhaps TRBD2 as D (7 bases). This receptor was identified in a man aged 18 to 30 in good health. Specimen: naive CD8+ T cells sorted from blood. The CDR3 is CASSQDPRGGDTQYF. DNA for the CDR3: TGCGCCAGCAGCCAAGATCCAAGGGGGGGAGATACGCAGTATTTT.